This TCR beta chain was captured in a study of glioma-infiltrating T cells. Note on this clonotype: The antigen remains unidentified.

Study-level results: Tissue and blood shared very few CDR3 sequences. Gliomas, especially low-grade, showed above-expected tissue-blood divergence; non-neoplastic patients showed below.

Using RNA template, CDR3s of TCR alpha and beta were amplified with iRepertoire arm-PCR. Input was about 85-400 ng of tissue mRNA or PBMC total RNA. In TCRdb, the multiplex PCR reads were re-called with MiXCR into one record per CDR3 protein. The sample holds some 99,000 distinct CDR3 sequences, 20% to 30% seen once. Per the germline V gene, CDR1 is SGHRS and CDR2 is YFSETQ. V was shortened by 0 bases and J by 1 base, with 8 bases between the two germline ends. CDR3 size: 14 residues. The gene calls are TRBV5-1 and TRBJ2-7; tentatively, D is TRBD1 (5 bases). The source material was glioma tissue, nonneoplastic brain tissue, or PBMCs (not recorded which). The receptor was derived from a human donor with low-grade glioma or glioblastoma, undergoing nonglioma brain surgery, or in good health (not recorded which). The CDR3 here is CASSLVGDSYEQYF. The DNA for the CDR3 is TGCGCCAGCAGCTTGGTAGGGGATTCCTACGAGCAGTACTTC.